This T cell receptor (beta chain) originates from a study of T cells in Graves' hyperthyroidism and ophthalmopathy. The CDR3 consists of 19 residues. Germline V gives CDR1 MNHEY, CDR2 SMNVEV (reference sequence). V lost 2 bases and J lost 0, with 20 bases in between. Researchers amplified the TCR beta CDR3 regions from RNA transcripts. Researchers ran a first-round RT-PCR on the TCR CDR3 using the HTBI primer set. TCRdb itself ran the multiplex PCR reads through MiXCR, one entry per CDR3 protein. The table lists fewer than 350,000 distinct CDR3 sequences, about an eighth of them singletons. This clonotype has a count of ten or more. The study defined stable Graves' hyperthyroidism as no ophthalmopathy progression within 18 months.

The TCR was taken from a woman aged 40-49 years with Graves' hyperthyroidism. The sequenced material came from blood. The rearrangement uses TRBV27 and TRBJ2-1; D not certain. The CDR3 sequence: CASSLDAGPMGSSYNEQFF. For the CDR3, the DNA is TGTGCCAGCAGTTTAGACGCAGGTCCCATGGGCAGCTCCTACAATGAGCAGTTCTTC.